This T cell receptor beta chain was captured by sequencing in a study of Graves' ophthalmopathy and Graves' hyperthyroidism. RNA served as the template for amplifying TCR beta CDR3 regions. An opening RT-PCR round employed HTBI primers and preceded a second-round multiplex PCR. TCRdb itself ran the multiplex PCR reads through MiXCR, one entry per CDR3 protein. The sample contains over 500,000 distinct CDR3 sequences, 20% to 25% of which appear only once. J gave up 11 bases and V 6 bases, and 9 bases lay outside the gene matches. The CDR3 spans 12 residues. The clonotype originates from a woman under 30 with stable Graves' hyperthyroidism. Some clones in this sample may be carry-over from other donors' samples. Sequenced material: peripheral blood. The chain combines TRBV12-3 or TRBV12-4 with TRBJ1-1; 7 bases map to TRBD1. DNA for the CDR3: TGTGCCAGCAGCTCCTTTGACAGGGTTGCTTTCTTT. It encodes CASSSFDRVAFF.